This TCR beta chain emerged from a study of blood T cell repertoires in COVID-19. Study-wide context: Acute-phase and convalescent COVID-19 samples originated in the United States, Italy and Spain. PBMCs, B-cell-depleted T cells, or T cells provided the cDNA or gDNA that made up the material.

V was trimmed by 0 bases and J by 15 bases, leaving 9 bases between them. The CDR3 is 11 amino acids. Germline CDR1 and CDR2: LNHDA and SQIVND (reference sequence). In the study's own analysis: Nucleated cell number was recorded as an estimate derived from reference gene primer amplification. Data came from immunoSEQ multiplex PCR; TCRdb stores just in-frame clones and leaves some out. The DNA was the basis for D and trimming; V, J and clone size are from that table. The profile shows around 93,000 clones, over 70% of them singletons. The sample taken for sequencing was peripheral blood. The rearrangement links TRBV19 to TRBJ1-5; D might be TRBD1 (5 bases). The origin of this receptor is an elderly man with acute or convalescent COVID-19. The CDR3 here is CASSIDSGRHF. The CDR3 DNA follows: TGTGCCAGTAGTATAGATTCAGGGCGGCATTTT.